The T cell receptor (beta chain) described here comes from a study of a mutant IDH1 vaccine in newly diagnosed glioma (dated by TCRdb to the early 2020s). General notes on the study: Eight vaccinations were administered to patients in weeks 1, 3, 5, 7, 11, 15, 19 and 23, corresponding to visits V03 through V10. Vaccination started 4-6 weeks after radiotherapy alone, or was given together with temozolomide cycles in the groups whose treatment included chemotherapy. Of the approximately 29 treated patients, approximately 62% were male and about 40% were female, and a mean age of 40.4 years was recorded. Prior to enrollment, standard therapy consisting of radiotherapy alone, temozolomide alone, or radiochemotherapy with temozolomide had been administered to patients, with the combination being received by most patients. Peripheral blood was collected at six visits: V03 (baseline), V05, V07, V10, V12 and V13. Longitudinal TCRB deep sequencing was performed for 20 to 30 treated patients wherever samples were available for exploratory analyses.

Study-wide conclusions, independent of this receptor: Vaccine-induced immune responses across multiple MHC alleles were detected in about 93% of patients. PBMC samples for TCRB deep sequencing were selected based on availability. It was noted by the authors that analyses of patient blood samples could not be reproduced owing to sample limitations. Changes in the top peripheral T cell clonotypes picked up by TCRB sequencing did not appear to be linked to pseudoprogression.

The time point label corresponds to: week 5, during vaccination. Each vaccine dose, consisting of 300 ug of a 20-mer mutant IDH1 peptide in Montanide, was administered subcutaneously with topical imiquimod. Newly diagnosed WHO grade 3 or 4 IDH1-mutant astrocytomas showing loss of nuclear ATRX were present in the donors. The samples were drawn from NOA16, a multicentre, single-arm, open-label phase I trial in Germany that tested a mutant IDH1 peptide vaccine in humans for the first time. Genomic DNA for TCRB sequencing was extracted from EDTA blood using the DNeasy Blood and Tissue Kit. The method was the immunoSEQ multiplex PCR assay. Following the manufacturer's protocol, the hsTCRB Kit was used to amplify rearranged TCR beta chain sequences. An Illumina MiSeq was used to sequence the TCRB libraries. In the authors' own workflow: Demultiplexing, trimming and gene mapping were performed with the kit vendor's proprietary platform. As stored in TCRdb, this immuneACCESS dataset retains in-frame rearrangements with V and J assigned. A fraction of the clones does not appear; measured against another copy, unresolved V genes explain less than half of the discrepancy, and the remainder lacks a known reason. The D gene and trimming were derived from the DNA, and the V and J assignments and clone size from that table. The sample includes 25,000 to 30,000 clones, with more than 70% observed a single time. In total, the top ten clones hold 20% of the sample.

With regard to this clone: Its antigen target is currently unknown. The record has no base qualities; no much larger clone is one base away.

V lost 0 bases and J lost 1 base; the stretch between them is 4 bases long. Its CDR3 holds 13 amino acids, cysteine through phenylalanine. Just the 39-base CDR3 DNA is kept, in frame starting at base 1. CDR1 SGHRS and CDR2 YFSETQ were looked up in the germline V gene. The receptor was isolated from a man aged 18 to 30 with glioma. This chain is built from TRBV5-1 and TRBJ1-1, with the identity of the D gene unclear. The sample in question was PBMCs, obtained from a glioma patient whose treatment included an IDH1 peptide vaccine. The DNA sequence reads TGCGCCAGCAGCTTGGGTCGGAACACTGAAGCTTTCTTT. Its translation reads: CASSLGRNTEAFF.